These T cell receptor beta chains were read from a single sample in a study of T cells in Graves' hyperthyroidism and ophthalmopathy. TCRdb processed the multiplex PCR reads anew with MiXCR; each CDR3 protein has one entry. There are fewer than 450,000 distinct CDR3 sequences in the sample; 17% occur only once, and almost 35% lies in the top ten. Specimen: blood. These receptor sequences come from a young woman with Graves' hyperthyroidism that later progressed to Graves' ophthalmopathy. The CDR3 runs from the conserved cysteine through the conserved F or W. D genes are given only for firm matches. For some rows the clone size is stated as once, few or many, or as a class when expanded; others skip it.

CDR3 protein,CDR3 DNA,J gene,D gene,V gene,clone size
CASQRQGDTGELFF,TGTGCCAGCCAGAGACAGGGGGACACCGGGGAGCTGTTTTTT,TRBJ2-2,TRBD1,TRBV3-1,-
CASSEGGNTDTQYF,TGTGCCAGCAGTGAGGGCGGCAACACAGATACGCAGTATTTT,TRBJ2-3,-,TRBV6-1,many
CASSLDSQGRRGYTF,TGTGCCAGCAGCTTAGACTCACAGGGGAGGCGGGGCTACACCTTC,TRBJ1-2,TRBD1,TRBV11-2,-
CASRGLAIEQYF,TGTGCCAGCAGGGGACTAGCGATCGAGCAGTACTTC,TRBJ2-7,TRBD2,TRBV27,few
CASSKAGGTYEQYF,TGTGCCAGTAGTAAAGCAGGGGGTACCTACGAGCAGTACTTC,TRBJ2-7,TRBD1,TRBV19,many
CASSVAGHPNYGYTF,TGTGCCAGCAGCGTAGCGGGGCATCCTAACTATGGCTACACCTTC,TRBJ1-2,-,TRBV9,few
CASSETPSGYEQYF,TGTGCCAGCAGTGAGACCCCCTCGGGCTACGAGCAGTACTTC,TRBJ2-7,-,TRBV25-1,-
CATSPGYNEQFF,TGTGCCACCAGTCCAGGGTACAATGAGCAGTTCTTC,TRBJ2-1,-,TRBV24-1,-
CSARGGGDGAYTF,TGCAGTGCTAGAGGGGGTGGGGACGGAGCCTACACCTTC,TRBJ1-2,-,TRBV20-1,few
CASSLTGPAADTQYF,TGCGCCAGCAGCTTAACAGGGCCAGCGGCAGATACGCAGTATTTT,TRBJ2-3,-,TRBV5-1,many
CASSPRQGANPRSNQPQHF,TGTGCCAGCAGCCCTCGACAGGGGGCTAATCCCCGGAGCAATCAGCCCCAGCATTTT,TRBJ1-5,TRBD1,TRBV9,-
CASSPGAGGILAFF,TGTGCCAGCAGCCCTGGGGCAGGGGGCATTCTGGCTTTCTTT,TRBJ1-1,TRBD1,TRBV27,many
CASSPRPQAYNEQFF,TGTGCCAGCTCACCAAGGCCACAGGCGTACAATGAGCAGTTCTTC,TRBJ2-1,-,TRBV18,-
CASSSSGVTYEQYF,TGTGCCAGCAGTTCTAGCGGGGTAACATACGAGCAGTACTTC,TRBJ2-7,TRBD2,TRBV12-3/TRBV12-4,many
CSARSASGANTGELFF,TGCAGTGCTAGAAGCGCTAGCGGAGCGAACACCGGGGAGCTGTTTTTT,TRBJ2-2,TRBD2,TRBV20-1,many
CSAHNPTSVHYNEQFF,TGCAGTGCTCATAACCCCACTAGCGTACATTACAATGAGCAGTTCTTC,TRBJ2-1,TRBD2,TRBV20-1,many
CASSLAETAYEQYF,TGTGCCAGCAGCTTAGCGGAGACGGCCTACGAGCAGTACTTC,TRBJ2-7,-,TRBV7-9,few
CASSWDLNTEAFF,TGTGCCAGCAGCTGGGACCTGAACACTGAAGCTTTCTTT,TRBJ1-1,-,TRBV7-9,many
CATSAGTGSYNEQFF,TGTGCCACCAGCGCCGGGACAGGGTCCTACAATGAGCAGTTCTTC,TRBJ2-1,TRBD1,TRBV15,few
CASSSGLAEQLARADEQFF,TGTGCCAGCAGCTCGGGACTAGCGGAGCAGTTGGCTAGAGCTGATGAGCAGTTCTTC,TRBJ2-1,TRBD2,TRBV9,-
CASSPPVSVGQAEDEQFF,TGCGCCAGCAGCCCACCAGTCTCCGTAGGACAGGCGGAGGATGAGCAGTTCTTC,TRBJ2-1,TRBD1,TRBV4-1,-
CASSSWGFGGTRTGELFF,TGTGCCAGCAGTTCCTGGGGTTTTGGAGGAACCCGCACCGGGGAGCTGTTTTTT,TRBJ2-2,-,TRBV28,-
CASNLPRVTGSNQPQHF,TGTGCCAGCAATCTGCCTAGGGTGACAGGTAGCAATCAGCCCCAGCATTTT,TRBJ1-5,-,TRBV28,many
CASRPRREINYGYTF,TGTGCCAGCAGGCCGAGACGGGAAATTAACTATGGCTACACCTTC,TRBJ1-2,-,TRBV2,many
CASSPPGKYGYTF,TGTGCCAGCTCACCACCGGGAAAGTATGGCTACACCTTC,TRBJ1-2,-,TRBV18,many
CASSPKVPNQPQHF,TGCGCCAGCAGCCCGAAGGTTCCCAATCAGCCCCAGCATTTT,TRBJ1-5,-,TRBV5-1,-
CATSGGLGNTEAFF,TGTGCCACCTCCGGGGGATTGGGGAACACTGAAGCTTTCTTT,TRBJ1-1,-,TRBV19,many
CASSYARGLTNEQFF,TGTGCCAGCAGTTACGCCAGGGGGCTTACAAATGAGCAGTTCTTC,TRBJ2-1,TRBD1,TRBV6-5,few